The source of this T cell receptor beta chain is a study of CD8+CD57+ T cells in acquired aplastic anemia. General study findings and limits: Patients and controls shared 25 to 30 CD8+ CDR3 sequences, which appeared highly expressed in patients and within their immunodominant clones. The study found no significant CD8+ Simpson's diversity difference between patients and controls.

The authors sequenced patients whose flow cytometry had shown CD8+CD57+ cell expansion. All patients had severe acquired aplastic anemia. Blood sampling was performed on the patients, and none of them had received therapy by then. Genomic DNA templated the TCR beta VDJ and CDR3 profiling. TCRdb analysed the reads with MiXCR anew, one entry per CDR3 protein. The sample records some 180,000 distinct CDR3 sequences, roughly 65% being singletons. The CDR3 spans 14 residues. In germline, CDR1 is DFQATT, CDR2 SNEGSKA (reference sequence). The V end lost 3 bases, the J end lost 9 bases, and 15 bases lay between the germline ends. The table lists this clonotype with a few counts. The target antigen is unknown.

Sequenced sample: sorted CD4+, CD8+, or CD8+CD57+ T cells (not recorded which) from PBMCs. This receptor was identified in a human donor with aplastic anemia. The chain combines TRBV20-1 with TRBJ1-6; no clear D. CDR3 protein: CSASELEPGSPLHF. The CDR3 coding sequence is TGCAGTGCTAGTGAATTGGAGCCGGGTTCACCCCTCCACTTT.